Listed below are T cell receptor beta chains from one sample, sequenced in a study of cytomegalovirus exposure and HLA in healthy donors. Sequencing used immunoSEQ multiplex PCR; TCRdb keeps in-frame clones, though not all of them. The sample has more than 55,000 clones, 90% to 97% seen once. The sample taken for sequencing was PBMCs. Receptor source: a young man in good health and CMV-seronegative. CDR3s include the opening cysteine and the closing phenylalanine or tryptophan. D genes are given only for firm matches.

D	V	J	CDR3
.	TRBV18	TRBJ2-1	CASSPVTVRERYNEQFF
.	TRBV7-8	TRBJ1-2	CASSLNLPGHHYGYTF
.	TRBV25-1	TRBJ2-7	CASSDSTPAGKAYEQYF
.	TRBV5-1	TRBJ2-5	CASSLDRAETQYF
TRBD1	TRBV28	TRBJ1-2	CASNDRTGTGNGYTF
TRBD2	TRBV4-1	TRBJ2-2	CASSRGLENTGELFF
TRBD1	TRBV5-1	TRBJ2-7	CASSLSGTGPYEQYF
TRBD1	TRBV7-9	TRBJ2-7	CASSLGTGVYEQYF
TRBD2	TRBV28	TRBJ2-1	CASRTLAGRVWDEQFF
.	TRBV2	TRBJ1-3	CATQSMRNTIYF
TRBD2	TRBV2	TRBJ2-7	CASSAGRDEQYF
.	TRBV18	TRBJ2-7	CASSSSGGGNEQYF
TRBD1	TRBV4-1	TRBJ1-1	CASSHQTGWNTEAFF
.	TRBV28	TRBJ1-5	CASSERSGVNNQPQHF
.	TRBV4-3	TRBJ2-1	CASSPRRFDEQFF
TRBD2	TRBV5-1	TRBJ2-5	CASSWGLADTYQETQYF
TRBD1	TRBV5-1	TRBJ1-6	CASSEVGPGTGGSPLHF
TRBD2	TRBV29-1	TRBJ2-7	CSVELAEAFSYEQYF
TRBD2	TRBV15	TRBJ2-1	CATSRGTSGTHNEQFF
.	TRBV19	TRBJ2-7	CASSIGGGPTYEQYF
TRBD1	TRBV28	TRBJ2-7	CASSLGNRGPEQYF
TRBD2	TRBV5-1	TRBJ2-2	CASSGGRYTGELFF
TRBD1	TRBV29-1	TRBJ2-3	CSVAFSGTGRKDTQYF
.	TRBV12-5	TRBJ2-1	CASGLAIGGAYNEQFF
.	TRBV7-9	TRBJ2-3	CASSPPRLGGTDTQYF
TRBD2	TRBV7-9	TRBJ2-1	CASSPRWLAGNYNEQFF
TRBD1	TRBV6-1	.	CASSKPGQGIEQYF
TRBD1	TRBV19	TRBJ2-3	CASSMGQGADTQYF
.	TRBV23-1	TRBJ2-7	CAPRGGPYEQYF
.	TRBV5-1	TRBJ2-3	CASSLAPGPSTDTQYF
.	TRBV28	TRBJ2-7	CASSFIPGGIGPSEQYF
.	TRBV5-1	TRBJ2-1	CASSLSDSILTNEQFF
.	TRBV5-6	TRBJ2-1	CAQQLGATHPNEQFF
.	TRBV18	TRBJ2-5	CASSLDSPGLSYQETQYF
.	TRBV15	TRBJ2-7	CATSRDVAGREQYF
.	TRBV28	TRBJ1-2	CASSFRRDGYTF
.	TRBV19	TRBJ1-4	CASSWSERNDEKLFF
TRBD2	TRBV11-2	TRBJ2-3	CASSSGLAGGRTDTQYF
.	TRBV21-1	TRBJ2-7	CASSAGTSSSYEQYF
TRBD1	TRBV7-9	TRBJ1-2	CASSLEAGGRGYTF
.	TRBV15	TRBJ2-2	CATSRDTRGYTGELFF
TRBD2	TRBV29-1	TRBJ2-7	CSAELAGRKYEQYF
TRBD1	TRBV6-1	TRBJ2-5	CASSESKDRGFLKETQYF
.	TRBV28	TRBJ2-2	CASSLSRAKGELFF
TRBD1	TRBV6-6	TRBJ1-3	CASNQLRTGKNTIYF
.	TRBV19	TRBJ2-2	CASSIQYTGELFF
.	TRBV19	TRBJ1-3	CATADRTGNTIYF